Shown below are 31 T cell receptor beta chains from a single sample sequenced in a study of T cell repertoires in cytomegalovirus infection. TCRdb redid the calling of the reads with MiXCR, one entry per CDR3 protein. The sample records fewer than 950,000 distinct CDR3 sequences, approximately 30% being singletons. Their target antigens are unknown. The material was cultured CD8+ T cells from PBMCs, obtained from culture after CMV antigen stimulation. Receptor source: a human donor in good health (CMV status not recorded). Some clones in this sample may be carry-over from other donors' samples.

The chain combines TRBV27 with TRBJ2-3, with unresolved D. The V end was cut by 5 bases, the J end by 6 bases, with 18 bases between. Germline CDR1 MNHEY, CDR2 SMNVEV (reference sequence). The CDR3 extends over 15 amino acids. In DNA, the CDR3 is TGTGCCAGCAGTCGACGAGTCTATCTTGAGGATACGCAGTATTTT. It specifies CASSRRVYLEDTQYF.

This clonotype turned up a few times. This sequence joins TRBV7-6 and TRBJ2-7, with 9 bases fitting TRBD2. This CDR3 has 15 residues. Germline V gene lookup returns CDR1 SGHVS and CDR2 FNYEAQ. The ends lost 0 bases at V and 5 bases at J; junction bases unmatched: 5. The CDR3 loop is CASSLAGSSGDEQYF. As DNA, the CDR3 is TGTGCCAGCAGCTTAGCTGGTTCTAGCGGGGACGAGCAGTACTTC.

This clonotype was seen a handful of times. CDR3 sequence: CASSEGTTNEKLFF. The CDR3 DNA reads as TGTGCCAGCTCCGAGGGGACTACTAATGAAAAACTGTTTTTT. This chain connects TRBV18 to TRBJ1-4, with D possibly being TRBD1 (5 bases). Trimming shortened V by 6 bases and J by 2 bases, and 10 bases separated the two germline ends. Germline V gene lookup returns CDR1 KGHSH and CDR2 LQKENI. CDR3 length: 14 residues.

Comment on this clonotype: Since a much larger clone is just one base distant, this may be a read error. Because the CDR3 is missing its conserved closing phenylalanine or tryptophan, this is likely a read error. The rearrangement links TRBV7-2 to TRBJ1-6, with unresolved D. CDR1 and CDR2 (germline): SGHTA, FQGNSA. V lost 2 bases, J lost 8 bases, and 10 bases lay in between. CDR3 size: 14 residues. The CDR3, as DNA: TGTGCCAGCAGCTTATTGAACAGTGATTCACCCCTCCACCTT. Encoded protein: CASSLLNSDSPLHL.

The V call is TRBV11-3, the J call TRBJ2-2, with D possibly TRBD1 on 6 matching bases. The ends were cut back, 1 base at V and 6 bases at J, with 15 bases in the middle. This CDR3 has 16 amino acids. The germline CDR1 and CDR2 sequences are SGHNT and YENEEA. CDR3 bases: TGTGCCAGCAGCTTAGCCGCCAACAGGGACCCCGGGGAGCTGTTTTTT. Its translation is CASSLAANRDPGELFF. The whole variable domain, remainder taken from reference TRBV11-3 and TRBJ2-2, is EAGVVQSPRYKIIEKKQPVAFWCNPISGHNTLYWYLQNLGQGPELLIRYENEEAVDDSQLPKDRFSAERLKGVDSTLKIQPAELGDSAVYLCASSLAANRDPGELFFGEGSRLTVL.

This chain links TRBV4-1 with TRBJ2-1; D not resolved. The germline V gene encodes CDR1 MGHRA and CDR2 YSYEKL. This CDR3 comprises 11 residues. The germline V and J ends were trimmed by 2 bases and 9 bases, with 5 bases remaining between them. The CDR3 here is CASSQYPEQFF. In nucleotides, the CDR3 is TGCGCCAGCAGCCAATATCCTGAGCAGTTCTTC.

CDR3 DNA: TGTGCCAGCAGTCCTCTACAGGGGGCGGGGGAGCAGTACGTC. The encoded protein is CASSPLQGAGEQYV. The chain combines TRBV27 with TRBJ2-7, with 9 positions matching TRBD1. CDR1 is MNHEY, CDR2 SMNVEV, per germline (reference sequence). The CDR3 sequence is 14 residues long. V trimming: 5 bases; J trimming: 7 bases; junction bases outside the gene matches: 9.

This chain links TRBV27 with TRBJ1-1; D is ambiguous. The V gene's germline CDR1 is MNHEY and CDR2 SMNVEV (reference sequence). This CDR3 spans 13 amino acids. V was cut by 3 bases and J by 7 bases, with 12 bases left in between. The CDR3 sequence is CASSFSTIGEAFF. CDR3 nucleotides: TGTGCCAGCAGTTTCTCAACGATTGGTGAAGCTTTCTTT.

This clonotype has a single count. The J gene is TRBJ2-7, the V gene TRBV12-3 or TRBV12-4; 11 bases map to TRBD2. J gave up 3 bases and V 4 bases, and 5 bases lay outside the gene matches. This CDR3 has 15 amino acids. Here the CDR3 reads CASSSSSGGIYEQYF. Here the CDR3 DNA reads TGTGCCAGCAGTTCTTCTAGCGGGGGGATCTACGAGCAGTACTTC.

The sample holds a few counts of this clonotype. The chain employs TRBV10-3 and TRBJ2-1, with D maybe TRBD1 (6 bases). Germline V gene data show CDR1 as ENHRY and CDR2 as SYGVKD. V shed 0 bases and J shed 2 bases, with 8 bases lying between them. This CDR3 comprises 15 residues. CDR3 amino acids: CAISESKGAYNEQFF. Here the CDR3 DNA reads TGTGCCATCAGTGAGTCCAAGGGGGCCTACAATGAGCAGTTCTTC.

The CDR3 coding sequence is TGTGCCACCAGCAGGCCGACTAGCGCCGCCGCCATAGTTAACACCGGGGAGCTGTTTTTT. It is translated as CATSRPTSAAAIVNTGELFF. The genes are TRBV15 and TRBJ2-2; 8 nucleotides align to TRBD2. Germline CDR1 is LNHNV and CDR2 is YYDKDF (reference sequence). This CDR3 has 20 residues. J gave up 2 bases and V 3 bases, and 17 bases lay outside the gene matches.

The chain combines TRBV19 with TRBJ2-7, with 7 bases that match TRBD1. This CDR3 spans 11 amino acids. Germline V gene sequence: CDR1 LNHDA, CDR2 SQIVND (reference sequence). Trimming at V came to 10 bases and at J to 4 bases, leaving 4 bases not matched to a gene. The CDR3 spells CATRQGYEQYF. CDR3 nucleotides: TGTGCCACAAGACAGGGTTACGAGCAGTACTTC.

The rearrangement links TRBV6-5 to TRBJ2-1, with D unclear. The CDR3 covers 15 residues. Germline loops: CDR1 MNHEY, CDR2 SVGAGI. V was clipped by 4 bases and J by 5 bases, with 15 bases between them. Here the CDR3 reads CASSFLTDSNNEQFF. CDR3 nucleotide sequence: TGTGCCAGCAGTTTCTTAACCGATTCGAACAATGAGCAGTTCTTC.

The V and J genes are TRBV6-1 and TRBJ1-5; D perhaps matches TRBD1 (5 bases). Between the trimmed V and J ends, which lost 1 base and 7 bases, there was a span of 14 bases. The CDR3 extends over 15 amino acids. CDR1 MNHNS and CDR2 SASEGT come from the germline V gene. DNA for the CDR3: TGTGCCAGCAGTGAAGAAGGGGCCAAGGGGCAGCCCCAGCATTTT. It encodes CASSEEGAKGQPQHF.

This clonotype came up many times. CDR3 region: CASSSSVDTQYF. In DNA, the CDR3 is TGTGCCAGCAGCTCGTCAGTGGATACGCAGTATTTT. The genes are TRBV7-8 and TRBJ2-3; D ambiguous. Germline V gene sequence: CDR1 SGHVS, CDR2 FQNEAQ. This CDR3 has 12 residues. Trimming took off 4 bases at V and 6 bases at J, with 8 bases between the two ends.

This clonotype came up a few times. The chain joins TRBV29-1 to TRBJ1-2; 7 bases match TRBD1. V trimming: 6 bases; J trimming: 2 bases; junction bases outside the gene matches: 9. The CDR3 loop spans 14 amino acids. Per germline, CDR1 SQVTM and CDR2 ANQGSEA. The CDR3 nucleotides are TGCAGCGTAGCGCGACAGGGAAGAAACTATGGCTACACCTTC. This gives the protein CSVARQGRNYGYTF.

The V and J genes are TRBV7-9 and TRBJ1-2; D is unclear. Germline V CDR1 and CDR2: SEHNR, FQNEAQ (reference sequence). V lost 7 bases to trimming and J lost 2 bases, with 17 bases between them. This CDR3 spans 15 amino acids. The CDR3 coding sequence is TGTGCCAGCATCGTTATACAGCCGGAGAACTATGGCTACACCTTC. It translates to CASIVIQPENYGYTF.

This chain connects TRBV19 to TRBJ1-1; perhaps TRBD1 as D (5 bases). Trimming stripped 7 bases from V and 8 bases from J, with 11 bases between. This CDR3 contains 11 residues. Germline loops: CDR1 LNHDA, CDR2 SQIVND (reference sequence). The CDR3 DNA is TGTGCCAGTATTGCAGGGACGGAAGCTTTCTTT. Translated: CASIAGTEAFF.

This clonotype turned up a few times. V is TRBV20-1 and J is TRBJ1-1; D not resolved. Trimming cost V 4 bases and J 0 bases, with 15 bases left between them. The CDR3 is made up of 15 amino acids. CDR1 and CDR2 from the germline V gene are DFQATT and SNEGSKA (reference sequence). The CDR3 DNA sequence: TGCAGTGCTACACCCGATTTGGGCATGAACACTGAAGCTTTCTTT. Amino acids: CSATPDLGMNTEAFF.

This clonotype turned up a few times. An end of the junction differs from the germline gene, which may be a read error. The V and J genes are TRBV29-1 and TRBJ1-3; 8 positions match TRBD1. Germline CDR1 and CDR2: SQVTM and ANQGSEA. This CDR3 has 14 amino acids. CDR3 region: CSVEGTGAGNTIYF. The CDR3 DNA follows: TGCAGCGTGGAAGGGACAGGAGCGGGAAACACCATATATTTT.

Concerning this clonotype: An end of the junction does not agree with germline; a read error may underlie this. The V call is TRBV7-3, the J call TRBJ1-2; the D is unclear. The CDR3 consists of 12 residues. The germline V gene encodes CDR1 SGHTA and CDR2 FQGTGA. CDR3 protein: CASSFNSYDYTF. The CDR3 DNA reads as TGTGCCAGCAGCTTTAACTCGTATGACTACACCTTC.

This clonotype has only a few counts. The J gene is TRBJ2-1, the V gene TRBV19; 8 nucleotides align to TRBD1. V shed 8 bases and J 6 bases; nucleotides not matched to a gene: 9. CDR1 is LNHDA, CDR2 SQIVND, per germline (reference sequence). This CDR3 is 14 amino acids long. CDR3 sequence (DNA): TGTGCCAGTGGTGGACAGGGCGGTTTCAATGAGCAGTTCTTC. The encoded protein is CASGGQGGFNEQFF.

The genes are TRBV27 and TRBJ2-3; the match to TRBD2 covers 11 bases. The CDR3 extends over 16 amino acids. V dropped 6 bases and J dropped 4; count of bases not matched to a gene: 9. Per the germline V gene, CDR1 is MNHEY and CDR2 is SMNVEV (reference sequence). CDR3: CASSLSSGGYSDTQYF. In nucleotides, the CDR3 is TGTGCCAGCAGCCTATCTAGCGGGGGGTACTCAGATACGCAGTATTTT.

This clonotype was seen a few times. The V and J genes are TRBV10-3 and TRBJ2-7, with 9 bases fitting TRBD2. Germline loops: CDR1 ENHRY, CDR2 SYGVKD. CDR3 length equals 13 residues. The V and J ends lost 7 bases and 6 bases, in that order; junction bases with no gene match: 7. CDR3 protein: CAIMAAGGIEQYV. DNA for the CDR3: TGTGCCATCATGGCCGCGGGGGGGATCGAGCAGTACGTC.

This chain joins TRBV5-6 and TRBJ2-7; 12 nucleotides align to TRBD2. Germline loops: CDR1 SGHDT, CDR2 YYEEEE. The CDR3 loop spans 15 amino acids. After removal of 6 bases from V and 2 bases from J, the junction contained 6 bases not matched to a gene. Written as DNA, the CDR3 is TGTGCCAGCACCCGGACTAGCGGGGAGACCTACGAGCAGTACTTC. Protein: CASTRTSGETYEQYF.

CDR3: CASKSTGGIGVGEKLFF. The CDR3 nucleotides read TGTGCCAGCAAGTCTACAGGGGGCATCGGCGTAGGTGAAAAACTGTTTTTT. The genes are TRBV7-8 and TRBJ1-4, with 9 bases aligning to TRBD1. This CDR3 spans 17 amino acids. CDR1 and CDR2 from the germline V gene are SGHVS and FQNEAQ. V shed 7 bases, J shed 7 bases, and the junction held 16 bases outside the gene matches.

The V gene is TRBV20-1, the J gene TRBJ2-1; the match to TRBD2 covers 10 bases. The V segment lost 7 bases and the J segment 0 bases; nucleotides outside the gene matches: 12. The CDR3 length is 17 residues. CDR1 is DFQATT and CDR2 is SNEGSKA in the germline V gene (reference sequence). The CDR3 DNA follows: TGCAGTGGGAGGCCAGCGGGGGGGTTGAGCTCCTACAATGAGCAGTTCTTC. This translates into CSGRPAGGLSSYNEQFF.

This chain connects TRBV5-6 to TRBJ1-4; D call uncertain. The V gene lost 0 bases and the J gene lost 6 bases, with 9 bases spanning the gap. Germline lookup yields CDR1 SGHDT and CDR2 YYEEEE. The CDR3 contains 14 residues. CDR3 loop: CASSLAGSDEKLFF. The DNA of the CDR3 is TGTGCCAGCAGCTTGGCGGGGTCGGATGAAAAACTGTTTTTT.

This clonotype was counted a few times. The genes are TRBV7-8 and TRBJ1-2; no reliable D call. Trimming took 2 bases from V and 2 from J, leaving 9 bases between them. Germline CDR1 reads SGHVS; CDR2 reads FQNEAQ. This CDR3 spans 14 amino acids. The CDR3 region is CASSLNLANYGYTF. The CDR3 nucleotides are TGTGCCAGCAGCTTAAACCTGGCCAACTATGGCTACACCTTC.

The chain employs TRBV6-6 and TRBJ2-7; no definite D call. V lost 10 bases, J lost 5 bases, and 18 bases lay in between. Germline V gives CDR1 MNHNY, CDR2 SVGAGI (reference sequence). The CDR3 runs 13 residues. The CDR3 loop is CATFLPGANEQYV. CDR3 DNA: TGTGCCACCTTCTTGCCCGGCGCGAACGAGCAGTACGTC.

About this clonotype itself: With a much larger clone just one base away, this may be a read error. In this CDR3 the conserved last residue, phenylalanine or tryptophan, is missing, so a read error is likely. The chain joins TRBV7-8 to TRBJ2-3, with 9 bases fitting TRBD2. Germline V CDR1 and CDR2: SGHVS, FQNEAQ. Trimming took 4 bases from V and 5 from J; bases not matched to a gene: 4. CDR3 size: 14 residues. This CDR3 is CASSSGGGVDTQYL. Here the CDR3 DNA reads TGTGCCAGCAGCTCCGGCGGGGGGGTAGATACGCAGTATCTT.